The 8 T cell receptor beta chains below were found in one sample sequenced in a study of blood T cell repertoires in COVID-19. Clones were sequenced by immunoSEQ multiplex PCR, and TCRdb holds only the in-frame ones, with some missing. The sample has a few hundred thousand clones; 75% to 90% are singletons. Sample: PBMCs or T cells enriched from blood (not recorded which). These receptors were taken from a woman aged 18-30 years in a cohort exposed to, infected with or recovered from COVID-19 (not recorded which).

The chain links TRBV5-1 to TRBJ2-1; TRBD2 agrees at 9 bases. Germline-derived CDR1 and CDR2 are SGHRS and YFSETQ. The CDR3 has 16 residues. V was clipped by 2 bases and J by 7 bases; unmatched bases: 10. CDR3 nucleotides: TGCGCCAGCAGCTTAACTGCGCGGGGGGGCCTTAATGAGCAGTTCTTC. Protein product: CASSLTARGGLNEQFF.

This clone has more than one count but fewer than ten. The chain employs TRBV5-5 and TRBJ2-1; D is unresolved. Germline CDR1 reads SGHKS; CDR2 reads YYEKEE (reference sequence). V lost 3 bases, J lost 2 bases, and 9 bases lay in between. The CDR3 contains 14 residues. CDR3 nucleotide sequence: TGTGCCAGCAGCTCCGCACCGGCCTACAATGAGCAGTTCTTC. This gives the protein CASSSAPAYNEQFF.

The rearrangement joins TRBV9 to TRBJ1-1; 9 nucleotides match TRBD1. Looked up from germline, CDR1 is SGDLS and CDR2 is YYNGEE. J was trimmed by 3 bases and V by 3 bases; bases with no gene match: 3. This CDR3 comprises 14 residues. The CDR3 DNA is TGTGCCAGCAGCGCCGGACAGGGGTACACTGAAGCTTTCTTT. It encodes CASSAGQGYTEAFF.

The chain uses TRBV5-4 and TRBJ2-2, with unresolved D. The CDR3 spans 14 residues. Between the trimmed V and J ends, which lost 7 bases and 1 base, there was a span of 11 bases. Looked up from germline, CDR1 is SGHNT and CDR2 is YYREEE (reference sequence). CDR3 protein: CASSIAENTGELFF. CDR3 nucleotides: TGTGCCAGCTCCATAGCTGAGAACACCGGGGAGCTGTTTTTT.

The rearrangement joins TRBV7-9 to TRBJ1-2; 10 bases fit TRBD1. Germline V gene sequence: CDR1 SEHNR, CDR2 FQNEAQ (reference sequence). The CDR3 loop spans 14 amino acids. Trimming cost V 4 bases and J 3 bases; bases outside gene matches: 2. CDR3 in DNA: TGTGCCAGCAGCTCCGGACAGGGGGACTATGGCTACACCTTC. Amino acid sequence: CASSSGQGDYGYTF.

This clone was found once. This rearrangement joins TRBV5-1 to TRBJ2-1, with 11 bases matching TRBD2. Germline assignment: CDR1 SGHRS and CDR2 YFSETQ. The CDR3 is 17 amino acids. V lost 1 base and J lost 10; bases outside the gene matches: 13. The CDR3 loop is CASSLSSGTSGLNEQFF. The CDR3 DNA reads as TGCGCCAGCAGCTTGAGTAGTGGGACTAGCGGCCTCAACGAGCAGTTCTTC.

The J gene is TRBJ2-1, the V gene TRBV5-1; TRBD2 matches at 9 bases. The ends lost 1 base at V and 4 bases at J; junction bases unmatched: 6. The CDR3 spans 16 residues. The germline V gene has CDR1 SGHRS and CDR2 YFSETQ. The CDR3 loop is CASSLRAAGGYNEQFF. CDR3 DNA sequence: TGCGCCAGCAGCTTGCGGGCGGCGGGGGGGTACAATGAGCAGTTCTTC.

The chain carries TRBV5-1 and TRBJ2-3; possible D gene TRBD1, 6 bases. The CDR3 runs to 16 residues. V shed 0 bases and J shed 0 bases, with 11 bases lying between them. Germline CDR1 reads SGHRS; CDR2 reads YFSETQ. The CDR3 DNA sequence: TGCGCCAGCAGCTTGGGGACAGTAGGAAGCACAGATACGCAGTATTTT. Its protein product is CASSLGTVGSTDTQYF.